Following are 21 T cell receptor beta chains from one sample sequenced in a study of glioma-infiltrating T cells after dendritic cell vaccination. Measured with immunoSEQ multiplex PCR; TCRdb has only the in-frame clones, and not every one. Of over 70,000 clones listed, roughly 87% were seen once; the top ten hold under 2.5%. Source: blood, taken before dendritic cell vaccination. The receptor source for this set is a human donor with glioblastoma.

The chain carries TRBV10-3 and TRBJ2-2; TRBD2 matches at 12 bases. Germline values: CDR1 ENHRY, CDR2 SYGVKD. This CDR3 is built from 15 residues. The V and J ends lost 11 bases and 3 bases, in that order; junction bases with no gene match: 7. DNA for the CDR3: TGTGCCGCCGCTAGCGGGGGGGCCCACACCGGGGAGCTGTTTTTT. It is translated as CAAASGGAHTGELFF.

The genes are TRBV5-1 and TRBJ2-1, with 15 bases that match TRBD2. V lost 1 base to trimming and J lost 0 bases; unmatched junction nucleotides: 5. From germline, CDR1 is SGHRS and CDR2 YFSETQ. This CDR3 region has 19 residues. CDR3 in amino acids: CASSLLGTSGGSSYNEQFF. In nucleotides, the CDR3 is TGCGCCAGCAGCTTGTTAGGGACTAGCGGGGGGAGCTCCTACAATGAGCAGTTCTTC. Combining the CDR3 with reference TRBV5-1 and TRBJ2-1 gives the whole variable domain KAGVTQTPRYLIKTRGQQVTLSCSPISGHRSVSWYQQTPGQGLQFLFEYFSETQRNKGNFPGRFSGRQFSNSRSEMNVSTLELGDSALYLCASSLLGTSGGSSYNEQFFGPGTRLTVL.

V is TRBV6-1 and J is TRBJ1-3; no definite D call. Germline CDR1 is MNHNS and CDR2 is SASEGT. This CDR3 is 17 amino acids long. V lost 3 bases and J lost 1, with 16 bases in between. The DNA of the CDR3 is TGTGCCAGCAGTGAGAGGAGGGCACCCCAGTCTGGAAACACCATATATTTT. Its protein product is CASSERRAPQSGNTIYF.

V usage is TRBV6-5 and J usage is TRBJ2-3, with 8 bases identical to TRBD2. This CDR3 contains 15 residues. Germline CDR1 MNHEY, CDR2 SVGAGI. V trimming: 6 bases; J trimming: 0 bases; junction bases outside the gene matches: 5. CDR3 in amino acids: CASSRSGVSTDTQYF. The CDR3 DNA reads as TGTGCCAGCAGCCGTAGCGGGGTTAGCACAGATACGCAGTATTTT.

The chain carries TRBV5-4 and TRBJ2-3, with 7 positions matching TRBD2. This CDR3 region has 14 residues. Per germline, CDR1 SGHNT and CDR2 YYREEE (reference sequence). The V segment lost 5 bases and the J segment 2 bases; nucleotides outside the gene matches: 5. CDR3 coding DNA: TGTGCCAGCAGGACCGGGACTAACACAGATACGCAGTATTTT. It yields the protein CASRTGTNTDTQYF.

V is TRBV19 and J is TRBJ1-1, with 7 nucleotides matching TRBD1. J gave up 9 bases and V 4 bases, and 14 bases lay outside the gene matches. In germline, CDR1 is LNHDA, CDR2 SQIVND (reference sequence). This CDR3 has 15 amino acids. In nucleotides, the CDR3 is TGTGCCAGTAGTACGTTGACAGGGAGTGGTCCGAAAGCTTTCTTT. Translation gives CASSTLTGSGPKAFF.

The chain links TRBV29-1 to TRBJ2-5; a possible D gene is TRBD2 (6 bases). V lost 6 bases to trimming and J lost 0 bases, with 11 bases between them. This CDR3 comprises 13 residues. CDR1 and CDR2 from the germline V gene are SQVTM and ANQGSEA. DNA for the CDR3: TGCAGCGTCGTGCGGGGATACCAAGAGACCCAGTACTTC. It codes for CSVVRGYQETQYF. The whole variable domain, remainder taken from reference TRBV29-1 and TRBJ2-5, is SAVISQKPSRDICQRGTSLTIQCQVDSQVTMMFWYRQQPGQSLTLIATANQGSEATYESGFVIDKFPISRPNLTFSTLTVSNMSPEDSSIYLCSVVRGYQETQYFGPGTRLLVL.

This clone appeared once. This rearrangement joins TRBV19 to TRBJ2-7, with TRBD1 matching 7 bases. This CDR3 spans 16 amino acids. Germline loops: CDR1 LNHDA, CDR2 SQIVND (reference sequence). Trimming cost V 4 bases and J 3 bases; bases outside gene matches: 12. The CDR3 here is CASSSWWGQRIYEQYF. CDR3 nucleotide sequence: TGTGCCAGTAGTAGTTGGTGGGGACAGAGAATCTACGAGCAGTACTTC.

This chain joins TRBV14 and TRBJ1-1; D possibly corresponds to TRBD1 (5 bases). Germline V gene data show CDR1 as SGHDN and CDR2 as FVKESK. The CDR3 is 15 amino acids. Trimming took 4 bases from V and 0 from J, leaving 12 bases between them. Written as DNA, the CDR3 is TGTGCCAGCAGCCGGAACCCAGGGTTGAACACTGAAGCTTTCTTT. This gives the protein CASSRNPGLNTEAFF.

This clone was detected once. The genes are TRBV5-1 and TRBJ2-5; D unclear. The CDR3 has 13 residues. Per germline, CDR1 SGHRS and CDR2 YFSETQ. With 3 bases removed from V and 4 bases from J, the gap between germline ends came to 10 bases. The CDR3 loop is CASSSSVRETQYF. The CDR3 DNA sequence: TGCGCCAGCAGCTCTTCAGTCAGAGAGACCCAGTACTTC.

This clone came up a few times. This chain connects TRBV11-2 to TRBJ1-4; D is uncertain. Germline V gives CDR1 SGHAT, CDR2 FQNNGV. V was cut by 5 bases and J by 8 bases, with 21 bases left in between. CDR3 length equals 16 residues. The CDR3 nucleotides read TGTGCCAGCAGCCGCGATCGGGGAGGTGTAAGGGAAAAACTGTTTTTT. Encoded protein: CASSRDRGGVREKLFF. The full variable domain, rest sourced from reference TRBV11-2 and TRBJ1-4, is EAGVAQSPRYKIIEKRQSVAFWCNPISGHATLYWYQQILGQGPKLLIQFQNNGVVDDSQLPKDRFSAERLKGVDSTLKIQPAKLEDSAVYLCASSRDRGGVREKLFFGSGTQLSVL.

This rearrangement joins TRBV5-4 to TRBJ1-2; 7 bases are shared with TRBD1. This CDR3 is built from 16 residues. CDR1 is SGHNT, CDR2 YYREEE, per germline (reference sequence). Trimming cost V 0 bases and J 5 bases; bases outside gene matches: 10. CDR3 DNA sequence: TGTGCCAGCAGCTTGGATCAGGGGGTAAAAAGATATGGCTACACCTTC. Its translation: CASSLDQGVKRYGYTF. The full variable domain, with the rest looked up from reference TRBV5-4 and TRBJ1-2, is ETGVTQSPTHLIKTRGQQVTLRCSSQSGHNTVSWYQQALGQGPQFIFQYYREEENGRGNFPPRFSGLQFPNYSSELNVNALELDDSALYLCASSLDQGVKRYGYTFGSGTRLTVV.

V is TRBV5-1 and J is TRBJ2-2; D unresolved. Germline assignment: CDR1 SGHRS and CDR2 YFSETQ. This CDR3 is built from 15 residues. V lost 8 bases and J lost 0, with 14 bases in between. CDR3 sequence reads: CASQRELANTGELFF. The DNA for the CDR3 is TGCGCCAGTCAGCGAGAGCTCGCGAACACCGGGGAGCTGTTTTTT.

This clone was detected a few times. The chain couples TRBV2 to TRBJ1-5; 7 bases line up with TRBD1. V was clipped by 0 bases and J by 5 bases; unmatched bases: 1. The CDR3 length is 14 residues. Looked up from germline, CDR1 is SNHLY and CDR2 is FYNNEI. CDR3 loop: CASSEAQGDQPQHF. The CDR3 DNA sequence: TGTGCCAGCAGTGAAGCCCAGGGGGATCAGCCCCAGCATTTT.

This sequence joins TRBV19 and TRBJ2-5; 8 bases match TRBD2. CDR1 is LNHDA and CDR2 is SQIVND in the germline V gene (reference sequence). J gave up 5 bases and V 4 bases, and 9 bases lay outside the gene matches. The CDR3 has 15 amino acids. This CDR3 is CASSTPGGVGETQYF. CDR3 bases: TGTGCCAGTAGTACTCCGGGGGGGGTGGGGGAGACCCAGTACTTC.

This rearrangement joins TRBV11-2 to TRBJ1-1; 9 bases agree with TRBD1. Germline CDR1 reads SGHAT; CDR2 reads FQNNGV. This CDR3 is 15 amino acids long. Trimming took 4 bases from V and 2 from J; bases not matched to a gene: 5. CDR3 coding DNA: TGTGCCAGCAGCTCATCGGACAGGGGAAACACTGAAGCTTTCTTT. The encoded protein is CASSSSDRGNTEAFF.

The CDR3 DNA is TGTGCCAGCAGCTTAGGGACAGGGACCACCGGGGAGCTGTTTTTT. Translated, it gives CASSLGTGTTGELFF. The chain carries TRBV7-2 and TRBJ2-2; TRBD1 matches 8 bases. Trimming cost V 1 base and J 4 bases; bases outside gene matches: 2. The CDR3 extends over 15 amino acids. CDR1 and CDR2 from the germline V gene are SGHTA and FQGNSA.

This chain joins TRBV18 and TRBJ2-1, with 7 bases aligning to TRBD2. There are 16 residues in the CDR3. Germline loops: CDR1 KGHSH, CDR2 LQKENI. V trimming: 2 bases; J trimming: 0 bases; junction bases outside the gene matches: 4. The CDR3 nucleotides are TGTGCCAGCTCACCAGGGGCGGGAGCCTCCTACAATGAGCAGTTCTTC. Residues: CASSPGAGASYNEQFF.

A few counts support this clone. The junction departs from germline at one end; a sequencing error may be responsible. The V call is TRBV6-1, the J call TRBJ1-2; D remains ambiguous. CDR3 length: 12 residues. Germline CDR1 is MNHNS and CDR2 is SASEGT. The CDR3 coding sequence is TGTGCCAGCAGTGAAGGTCCGGTGACACGTAACTTC. Its translation is CASSEGPVTRNF.

The gene calls are TRBV5-5 and TRBJ1-3, with 8 bases lining up with TRBD1. CDR3 length: 17 residues. Per germline, CDR1 SGHKS and CDR2 YYEKEE (reference sequence). V lost 4 bases, J lost 2 bases, and 11 bases stayed unmatched. As DNA, the CDR3 is TGTGCCAGCAGCGATCTACAGGGGGGACAAGCTGGAAACACCATATATTTT. Translating gives CASSDLQGGQAGNTIYF.

The V call is TRBV19, the J call TRBJ2-7, with 11 nucleotides matching TRBD2. The CDR3 sequence is 15 residues long. Germline values: CDR1 LNHDA, CDR2 SQIVND (reference sequence). V lost 3 bases and J lost 2; bases outside the gene matches: 3. The DNA for the CDR3 is TGTGCCAGTAGTATCGCTAGCGGGGGGACCTACGAGCAGTACTTC. The encoded protein is CASSIASGGTYEQYF.